The 3 T cell receptor beta chains below were found in one sample sequenced in a study of identical twins. TCRdb recomputed calls from the 5' RACE reads with MiXCR, one row per CDR3 protein. This table holds 500,000 to 650,000 distinct CDR3 sequences, about 7.6% found once. This sample also appeared in a second study, on yellow fever vaccine responses in identical twins.

Specimen: PBMCs. These receptors all come from a woman younger than 30 in good health.

The sample holds a few counts of this clonotype. The rearrangement uses TRBV6-5 and TRBJ2-7; D gene unclear. Germline V lookup: CDR1 MNHEY, CDR2 SVGAGI. V was trimmed by 2 bases and J by 6 bases, leaving 11 bases between them. This CDR3 contains 13 residues. The CDR3 protein is CASSYSQWGEQYV. The CDR3 DNA reads TGTGCCAGCAGTTACAGCCAGTGGGGCGAGCAGTACGTC.

In its sample, this clonotype was seen many times. V is TRBV5-1 and J is TRBJ1-5, with 9 nucleotides matching TRBD1. Germline CDR1 and CDR2: SGHRS and YFSETQ. J was trimmed by 4 bases and V by 4 bases; bases with no gene match: 6. The CDR3 totals 15 residues. CDR3 residues: CASSPGQGSNQPQHF. The DNA of the CDR3 is TGCGCCAGCAGCCCAGGACAGGGGTCTAATCAGCCCCAGCATTTT. Looking up the rest from reference TRBV5-1 and TRBJ1-5 gives the full variable domain: KAGVTQTPRYLIKTRGQQVTLSCSPISGHRSVSWYQQTPGQGLQFLFEYFSETQRNKGNFPGRFSGRQFSNSRSEMNVSTLELGDSALYLCASSPGQGSNQPQHFGDGTRLSIL.

CDR3 DNA: TGTGCCAGCAGCCCGAACCATCTGAACACTGAAGCTTTCTTT. It codes for CASSPNHLNTEAFF. This sequence joins TRBV7-9 and TRBJ1-1, with D unresolved. Germline V gene sequence: CDR1 SEHNR, CDR2 FQNEAQ (reference sequence). V was trimmed by 5 bases and J by 0 bases, leaving 10 bases between them. The CDR3 totals 14 residues.